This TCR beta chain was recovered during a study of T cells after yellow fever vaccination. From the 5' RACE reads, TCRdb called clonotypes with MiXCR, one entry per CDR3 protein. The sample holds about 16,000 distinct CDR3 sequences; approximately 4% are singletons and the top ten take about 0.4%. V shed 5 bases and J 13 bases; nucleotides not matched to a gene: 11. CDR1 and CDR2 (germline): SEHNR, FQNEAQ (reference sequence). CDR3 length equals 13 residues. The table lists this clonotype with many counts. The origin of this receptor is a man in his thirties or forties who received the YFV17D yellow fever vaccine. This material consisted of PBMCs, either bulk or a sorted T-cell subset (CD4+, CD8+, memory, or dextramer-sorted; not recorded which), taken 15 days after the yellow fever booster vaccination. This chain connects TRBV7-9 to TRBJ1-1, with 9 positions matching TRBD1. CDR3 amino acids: CASSGDRGNEGFF. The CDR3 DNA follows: TGTGCCAGCAGCGGAGACAGGGGGAACGAGGGTTTCTTT.